The sequence of this TCR beta chain was determined in a study of early T cells in non-severe SARS-CoV-2 infection. On the study more broadly: Chains were not paired, and sequencing was done on bulk RNA from unsorted whole blood.

This clonotype was recorded many times. What it recognizes is unknown. Findings of the study overall: The VDJdb matching leaned toward anti-spike CD8 responses and overlooked private and CD4 specificities.

Unique molecular identifier tags were affixed to discrete cDNA molecules. TCRdb re-analysed the 5' RACE reads in MiXCR, keeping a single row per CDR3 protein. The sample includes under 60,000 distinct CDR3 sequences, less than 15% of them seen just once. The TCR sequence derives from an adult who was a healthcare worker with PCR-confirmed SARS-CoV-2 infection or an uninfected control (not recorded which). The sequenced sample was whole blood.

The CDR3 nucleotides are TGTGCCAGCAGTGAAGCGTCCAACAGGGAAGGAGGGCAGTACTTC. It yields the protein CASSEASNREGGQYF. The gene calls are TRBV6-1 and TRBJ2-7, with D perhaps matching TRBD1 (6 bases). V was clipped by 0 bases and J by 9 bases, with 18 bases between them. The CDR3 is 15 residues long. Looked up from germline, CDR1 is MNHNS and CDR2 is SASEGT.